The following is a T cell receptor beta chain sequence with its context. This sample stems from a study of blood T cell repertoires in COVID-19. Study summary: There were acute and convalescent COVID-19 samples, and they came from the United States, Italy and Spain. In each case, the material was cDNA or gDNA derived from T cells, B-cell-depleted T cells, or PBMCs.

Original data processing: Using reference gene primer amplification, nucleated cell counts were estimated. Using immunoSEQ multiplex PCR, the repertoire was profiled, and TCRdb retains in-frame clones only, with some absent. V and J calls and clone size are those listed in that table; D and trimming were worked out from the DNA. The sample has about 400,000 clones, 89% seen once. The V end lost 6 bases, the J end lost 0 bases, and 14 bases lay between the germline ends. CDR3 length: 16 residues. Germline V lookup: CDR1 LNHNV, CDR2 YYDKDF (reference sequence). The source is a middle-aged man with acute or convalescent COVID-19. The chain uses TRBV15 and TRBJ2-2, with no clear D. Material for sequencing was peripheral blood. This CDR3 reads CATRTERRANTGELFF. The CDR3, as DNA: TGTGCCACCAGAACCGAGCGAAGAGCGAACACCGGGGAGCTGTTTTTT.